The next 21 T cell receptor beta chains were all read from a single sample in a study of T cells in Graves' hyperthyroidism and ophthalmopathy. TCR beta CDR3 region amplification was performed from RNA transcripts. HTBI primers were employed in a first-round RT-PCR of the TCR CDR3. TCRdb reanalysed the multiplex PCR reads using MiXCR and keeps one entry per CDR3 protein. The data hold over 200,000 distinct CDR3 sequences, with more than 12% observed a single time. The sequenced sample consisted of blood. The receptors shown here come from a woman aged 40 to 50 with Graves' hyperthyroidism that later progressed to Graves' ophthalmopathy.

This clonotype was found a few times. The chain employs TRBV9 and TRBJ2-7; maybe TRBD2 (5 bases). Trimming took off 4 bases at V and 7 bases at J, with 18 bases between the two ends. CDR1 SGDLS and CDR2 YYNGEE come from the germline V gene. The CDR3 extends over 14 amino acids. The CDR3 sequence is CASSPGVETAEQYF. The CDR3 DNA follows: TGTGCCAGCAGCCCCGGGGTCGAAACGGCAGAGCAGTACTTC. The full variable domain, rest sourced from reference TRBV9 and TRBJ2-7, is DSGVTQTPKHLITATGQRVTLRCSPRSGDLSVYWYQQSLDQGLQFLIQYYNGEERAKGNILERFSAQQFPDLHSELNLSSLELGDSALYFCASSPGVETAEQYFGPGTRLTVT.

Many counts were recorded for this clonotype. The V and J genes are TRBV12-3 or TRBV12-4 and TRBJ1-1; D not certain. The CDR3 runs 13 residues. The germline V and J ends were trimmed by 8 bases and 4 bases, with 14 bases remaining between them. CDR3 sequence (DNA): TGTGCCAGCTCGTCCCTCGCGGGCACTGAAGCTTTCTTT. Encoded protein: CASSSLAGTEAFF.

This clonotype showed up many times. The genes are TRBV30 and TRBJ2-1, with 12 bases lining up with TRBD2. Germline CDR1 is GTSNPN and CDR2 is SVGIG (reference sequence). The CDR3 runs 14 residues. The V gene end was trimmed by 5 bases and the J gene end by 4 bases; junction bases not matched to a gene: 3. CDR3: CAWFGTSGYNEQFF. CDR3 DNA sequence: TGTGCCTGGTTTGGGACTAGCGGGTACAATGAGCAGTTCTTC.

Notes on this clonotype: Being one base from a much bigger clone, this may be a read error. The V gene is TRBV9, the J gene TRBJ2-7; 11 bases agree with TRBD2. CDR3 size: 15 residues. CDR1 and CDR2 (germline): SGDLS, YYNGEE. CDR3 protein: CASSVGTSGSYEHYF. DNA of the CDR3: TGTGCCAGCAGCGTAGGGACTAGCGGGTCCTACGAGCACTACTTC.

This clonotype occurred many times. The chain is built from TRBV7-2 and TRBJ2-5; D possibly corresponds to TRBD1 (5 bases). The V gene's germline CDR1 is SGHTA and CDR2 FQGNSA. There are 15 residues in the CDR3. V was pared by 1 base and J by 7 bases, with 16 bases between. The CDR3 sequence is CASSLEGDHRGTQYF. DNA of the CDR3: TGTGCCAGCAGCTTAGAAGGTGACCATAGGGGGACCCAGTACTTC.

The table lists this clonotype with many counts. The gene calls are TRBV6-5 and TRBJ1-1; D may be TRBD1 (5 bases). V gave up 0 bases and J gave up 0 bases, with 11 bases separating them. The length of the CDR3 is 16 residues. Germline V gene sequence: CDR1 MNHEY, CDR2 SVGAGI. The CDR3 DNA follows: TGTGCCAGCAGTTACTCGAAGGACACCATGAACACTGAAGCTTTCTTT. Translating it yields CASSYSKDTMNTEAFF.

This clonotype was recorded many times. The rearrangement links TRBV7-9 to TRBJ2-5; D remains ambiguous. V was clipped by 1 base and J by 2 bases, with 14 bases between them. Germline-derived CDR1 and CDR2 are SEHNR and FQNEAQ (reference sequence). This CDR3 has 16 residues. This CDR3 is CASSLGRRAAQETQYF. The CDR3 DNA reads as TGTGCCAGCAGCTTAGGTAGAAGGGCGGCACAAGAGACCCAGTACTTC. Variable domain in full (rest from reference TRBV7-9 and TRBJ2-5): DTGVSQNPRHKITKRGQNVTFRCDPISEHNRLYWYRQTLGQGPEFLTYFQNEAQLEKSRLLSDRFSAERPKGSFSTLEIQRTEQGDSAMYLCASSLGRRAAQETQYFGPGTRLLVL.

There are many counts of this clonotype. The chain has TRBV18 and TRBJ2-3; D remains ambiguous. V was clipped by 3 bases and J by 5 bases, with 6 bases between them. Per germline, CDR1 KGHSH and CDR2 LQKENI. The CDR3 runs 12 residues. CDR3 amino acids: CASSPTGDTQYF. In DNA form, the CDR3 reads TGTGCCAGCTCACCTACTGGAGATACGCAGTATTTT.

The chain carries TRBV28 and TRBJ1-2, with D possibly TRBD1 on 5 matching bases. The V end lost 6 bases, the J end lost 3 bases, and 17 bases lay between the germline ends. Germline V gene sequence: CDR1 MDHEN, CDR2 SYDVKM. This CDR3 comprises 15 residues. DNA for the CDR3: TGTGCCAGCAGGATGAGGGACTCCGGGGACTATGGCTACACCTTC. Translating it yields CASRMRDSGDYGYTF.

As regards this clonotype: Possible read error: a much larger clone is one base away. The chain employs TRBV27 and TRBJ2-7; no firm D call. Looked up from germline, CDR1 is MNHEY and CDR2 is SMNVEV (reference sequence). V was cut by 3 bases and J by 5 bases, with 14 bases left in between. The CDR3 runs to 14 residues. The CDR3 loop is CASSLVPQDHEQYF. CDR3 DNA: TGTGCCAGCAGTTTGGTCCCCCAGGACCACGAGCAGTACTTC.

This clonotype was detected only a few times. The genes are TRBV6-2 or TRBV6-3 and TRBJ2-6; D not resolved. The V end was cut by 4 bases, the J end by 4 bases, with 8 bases between. Per the germline V gene, CDR1 is MNHEY and CDR2 is SVGEGT. This CDR3 contains 14 residues. Here the CDR3 DNA reads TGTGCCAGCAGTTGGGTCGCAGGGGCCAACGTCCTGACTTTC. It specifies CASSWVAGANVLTF.

In this sample, this clonotype turned up a few times. The gene calls are TRBV6-5 and TRBJ1-1, with no clear D. V was cut by 2 bases and J by 0 bases, with 7 bases left in between. Germline CDR1 reads MNHEY; CDR2 reads SVGAGI. The CDR3 spans 14 residues. CDR3 protein: CASSYEGMNTEAFF. The CDR3 DNA is TGTGCCAGCAGTTACGAAGGGATGAACACTGAAGCTTTCTTT.

The rearrangement joins TRBV5-1 to TRBJ2-1, with D possibly matching TRBD2 (5 bases). Per the germline V gene, CDR1 is SGHRS and CDR2 is YFSETQ. This CDR3 is 16 amino acids long. V was clipped by 2 bases and J by 0 bases, with 12 bases between them. The CDR3, as DNA: TGCGCCAGCAGCTTCTATAGCGCAAACTCCTACAATGAGCAGTTCTTC. It encodes CASSFYSANSYNEQFF.

Ten or more counts support this clonotype. In nucleotides, the CDR3 is TGTGCCAGCAGTCCAGGACTAGCGGAATCCTACAATGAGCAGTTCTTC. Its protein is CASSPGLAESYNEQFF. V is TRBV12-3 or TRBV12-4 and J is TRBJ2-1; 10 bases match TRBD2. Losses at the gene ends were 5 bases for V and 1 base for J; bases not matched to a gene: 5. The CDR3 spans 16 residues.

The chain joins TRBV18 to TRBJ2-7, with unresolved D. The germline V gene encodes CDR1 KGHSH and CDR2 LQKENI. The CDR3 runs to 15 residues. Trimming took 5 bases from V and 0 from J, leaving 14 bases between them. The CDR3 region is CASSAVSTSSYEQYF. DNA for the CDR3: TGTGCCAGCTCAGCAGTCTCGACGAGCTCCTACGAGCAGTACTTC.

This clonotype has a count of ten or more. The chain combines TRBV28 with TRBJ2-3, with a tentative D call TRBD1 (5 bases). Germline V gives CDR1 MDHEN, CDR2 SYDVKM. The CDR3 consists of 13 residues. V was clipped by 6 bases and J by 2 bases, with 9 bases between them. CDR3 nucleotide sequence: TGTGCCAGCAGCGGACAACTCACAGATACGCAGTATTTT. It is translated as CASSGQLTDTQYF.

In its sample, this clonotype was seen many times. The chain joins TRBV9 to TRBJ2-1; tentative D call: TRBD2 (5 bases). This CDR3 comprises 13 residues. Trimming stripped 0 bases from V and 6 bases from J, with 7 bases between. The germline CDR1 and CDR2 sequences are SGDLS and YYNGEE. The CDR3 region is CASSVVGINEQFF. The CDR3 bases are TGTGCCAGCAGCGTAGTCGGGATCAATGAGCAGTTCTTC.

This clonotype appeared many times. This chain connects TRBV6-4 to TRBJ2-2, with 9 bases identical to TRBD2. The CDR3 contains 15 residues. Germline V gives CDR1 MRHNA, CDR2 SNTAGT. The junction had 0 bases not matched to a gene; V was cut back by 0 bases and J by 4 bases. The CDR3 sequence: CASSDSTSGTGELFF. CDR3 nucleotide sequence: TGTGCCAGCAGTGACTCGACTAGCGGCACCGGGGAGCTGTTTTTT.

This clonotype was counted many times. The chain has TRBV28 and TRBJ2-2; 9 bases are a match to TRBD1. Per the germline V gene, CDR1 is MDHEN and CDR2 is SYDVKM. This CDR3 has 16 amino acids. Trimming removed 4 bases from V and 9 bases from J; junction bases left unmatched: 12. In nucleotides, the CDR3 is TGTGCCAGCAGTTATAGTGGGACAGGGAGAGGCCGGGAGCTGTTTTTT. Protein: CASSYSGTGRGRELFF.

This clonotype occurred a few times. The CDR3 is CASSPRLRNTIYF. As DNA, the CDR3 is TGTGCCAGTAGTCCCCGGCTAAGAAACACCATATATTTT. The V and J genes are TRBV19 and TRBJ1-3; D ambiguous. Germline V gene sequence: CDR1 LNHDA, CDR2 SQIVND (reference sequence). The CDR3 has 13 amino acids. Trimming removed 5 bases from V and 5 bases from J, with 10 bases in between.

This clonotype was detected many times. V gene TRBV10-3 combines with J gene TRBJ2-7; tentatively, D is TRBD2 (5 bases). The germline V gene encodes CDR1 ENHRY and CDR2 SYGVKD. The V end was cut by 8 bases, the J end by 0 bases, with 5 bases between. The CDR3 totals 11 residues. This chain's CDR3 is CAIGSSYEQYF. As DNA, the CDR3 is TGTGCCATCGGGAGCTCCTACGAGCAGTACTTC.